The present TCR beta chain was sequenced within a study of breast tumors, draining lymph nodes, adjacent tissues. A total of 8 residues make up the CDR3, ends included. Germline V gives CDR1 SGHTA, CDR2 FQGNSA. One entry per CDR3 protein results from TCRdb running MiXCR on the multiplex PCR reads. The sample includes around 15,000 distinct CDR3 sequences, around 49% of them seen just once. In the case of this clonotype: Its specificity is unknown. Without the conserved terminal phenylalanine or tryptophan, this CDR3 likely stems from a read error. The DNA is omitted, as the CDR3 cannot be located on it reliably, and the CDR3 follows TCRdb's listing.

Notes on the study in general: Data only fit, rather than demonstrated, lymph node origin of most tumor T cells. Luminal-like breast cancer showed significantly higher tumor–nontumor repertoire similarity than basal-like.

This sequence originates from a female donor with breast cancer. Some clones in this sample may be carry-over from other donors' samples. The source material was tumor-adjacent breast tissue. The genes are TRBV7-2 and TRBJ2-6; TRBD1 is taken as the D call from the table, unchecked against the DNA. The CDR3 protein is CASSFVGQ.